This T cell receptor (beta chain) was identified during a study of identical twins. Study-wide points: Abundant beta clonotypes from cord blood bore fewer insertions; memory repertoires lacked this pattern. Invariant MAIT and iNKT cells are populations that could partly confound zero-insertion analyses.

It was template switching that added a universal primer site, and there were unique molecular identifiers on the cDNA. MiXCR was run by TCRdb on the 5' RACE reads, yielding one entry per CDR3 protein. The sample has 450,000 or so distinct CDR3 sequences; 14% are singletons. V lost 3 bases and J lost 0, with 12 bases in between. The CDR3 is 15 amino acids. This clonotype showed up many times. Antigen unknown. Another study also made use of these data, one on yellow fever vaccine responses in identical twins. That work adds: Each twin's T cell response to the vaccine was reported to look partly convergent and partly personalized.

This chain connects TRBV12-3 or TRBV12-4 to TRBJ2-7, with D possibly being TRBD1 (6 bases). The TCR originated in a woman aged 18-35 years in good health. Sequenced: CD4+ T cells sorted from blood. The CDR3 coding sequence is TGTGCCAGCAGTTTGACAGGAAAGAGCTCCTACGAGCAGTACTTC. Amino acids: CASSLTGKSSYEQYF.